This T cell receptor beta chain was sequenced in a study of PD-L1 blockade in urothelial cancer. Study details: About 90% of the roughly 30 patients were men who had bladder-origin urothelial cancer. Prior chemotherapy regimens per patient numbered 0 to 3. Blood drawn 3 weeks (second dose) and 6 weeks after treatment start was analyzed.

The CDR3 consists of 12 residues. Germline V gene sequence: CDR1 SEHNR, CDR2 FQNEAQ (reference sequence). V dropped 10 bases and J dropped 6 bases, with 16 bases sitting between them. Time point noted: pretreatment peripheral blood. Broader study findings: Improved survival was predicted by pretreatment blood TCR clonality below the median.

Concerning this clone: Antigen unknown.

The table came from immunoSEQ multiplex PCR; TCRdb's copy has only in-frame clones and leaves some out. The profile shows tens of thousands of clones, 80% to 90% of them singletons. The clonotype comes from a man in his sixties with urothelial cancer. The specimen comprised PBMCs, sampled around atezolizumab (anti-PD-L1) treatment. The V and J genes are TRBV7-9 and TRBJ2-7; D is possibly TRBD1 (6 bases). The CDR3 bases are TGTGCCACCGTGGGCAGGGGATCCGAGCAGTACTTC. It codes for CATVGRGSEQYF. The variable domain in full, completed from reference TRBV7-9 and TRBJ2-7, reads DTGVSQNPRHKITKRGQNVTFRCDPISEHNRLYWYRQTLGQGPEFLTYFQNEAQLEKSRLLSDRFSAERPKGSFSTLEIQRTEQGDSAMYLCATVGRGSEQYFGPGTRLTVT.